The present entry profiles one TCR beta chain with its context. This sample was included in a study of blood T cell repertoires in COVID-19. Authors' analysis steps: Nucleated cell counts were estimated from reference gene primer amplification. Only in-frame clones appear in the TCRdb table, and some are missing; sequencing was by immunoSEQ multiplex PCR. That table furnishes V, J and clone size, whereas the DNA furnished D and trimming. The sample includes around 150,000 clones, around 79% of them seen just once. The CDR3 totals 13 residues. Deletions cut 2 bases from V and 5 bases from J, with 9 bases between. Germline loops: CDR1 LGHDT, CDR2 YNNKEL (reference sequence). Living in about two dozen US areas, the participants were between roughly 18 and 90 years of age. Each participant's cohort was designated according to participant-reported clinical history. Recovered status in Cohort 3 required two negative PCRs, clearance, or symptom resolution.

The V and J genes are TRBV3-1 (or the pseudogene TRBV3-2) and TRBJ2-5, with D maybe TRBD1 (5 bases). This receptor was taken from a middle-aged man who had recovered from COVID-19. Sequences were obtained from PBMCs or T cells enriched from blood (not recorded which). CDR3 sequence reads: CASSQRQTETQYF. The CDR3 nucleotides read TGTGCCAGCAGCCAAAGACAGACGGAGACCCAGTACTTC.